The rows below give T cell receptor beta chains drawn from one sample of a study of blood T cell repertoires in COVID-19. Produced via immunoSEQ multiplex PCR; TCRdb's table is partial and in-frame only. The data contain fewer than 250,000 clones, 65% to 90% of them singletons. Sequenced input: PBMCs or T cells enriched from blood (not recorded which). Receptor source: a woman in her forties with acute COVID-19. Each CDR3 is given with its conserved first and last residue. A D gene is named only where the DNA matches it firmly. Clone size appears in some rows only: once, few, many, or a class for an expanded clone.

clone size	V gene	J gene	D gene	CDR3 protein	CDR3 DNA
NA	TRBV9	TRBJ2-2	TRBD1	CASSVVDRVLTGELFF	TGTGCCAGCAGCGTCGTGGACAGGGTCCTCACCGGGGAGCTGTTTTTT
NA	TRBV15	TRBJ2-3	NA	CATSRDLLRERDAQYF	TGTGCCACCAGCAGAGATCTCTTGAGGGAGCGCGATGCGCAGTATTTT
NA	TRBV2	TRBJ1-2	NA	CASSGTTGVHGYTF	TGTGCCAGCAGTGGGACGACAGGAGTGCATGGCTACACCTTC
NA	TRBV5-4	TRBJ2-3	NA	CASSLGGFSTDTQYF	TGTGCCAGCAGCTTGGGCGGCTTTAGCACAGATACGCAGTATTTT
once	TRBV4-3	TRBJ1-5	NA	CASSQGGDSNQPQHF	TGCGCCAGCAGCCAAGGGGGGGATAGCAATCAGCCCCAGCATTTT
NA	TRBV7-9	TRBJ2-2	NA	CASSLGRRGYTGELFF	TGTGCCAGCAGCCTAGGGCGGAGAGGCTACACCGGGGAGCTGTTTTTT
NA	TRBV4-2	TRBJ1-3	NA	CASSHPAEYTSGNTIYF	TGTGCCAGCAGCCATCCGGCGGAGTACACCTCTGGAAACACCATATATTTT
NA	TRBV5-1	TRBJ2-7	TRBD2	CASSVLAGGTYEQYF	TGCGCCAGCAGCGTACTAGCGGGAGGAACCTACGAGCAGTACTTC
NA	TRBV9	TRBJ2-1	NA	CASSVTGGYNEQFF	TGTGCCAGCAGCGTGACTGGTGGGTACAATGAGCAGTTCTTC
NA	TRBV4-1	TRBJ2-7	TRBD1	CASSPGQGAYEQYF	TGCGCCAGCAGCCCCGGACAGGGAGCCTACGAGCAGTACTTC
few	TRBV5-8	TRBJ2-5	TRBD2	CASSSTSIRETQYF	TGTGCCAGCAGCTCGACTAGCATCAGAGAGACCCAGTACTTC
NA	TRBV28	TRBJ2-1	TRBD2	CAILGLAGSVSYNEQFF	TGTGCCATCTTGGGACTAGCGGGATCTGTCTCCTACAATGAGCAGTTCTTC
NA	TRBV11-3	TRBJ2-1	NA	CASSLAREQFF	TGTGCCAGCAGCTTAGCGAGGGAGCAGTTCTTC
once	TRBV18	TRBJ2-7	TRBD2	CASITFGTSGRYEQYF	TGTGCCAGCATAACCTTCGGGACTAGCGGGAGGTACGAGCAGTACTTC
NA	TRBV19	TRBJ1-2	TRBD1	CASSQSGTGDYGYTF	TGTGCCAGTAGCCAATCCGGGACAGGGGACTATGGCTACACCTTC
NA	TRBV28	TRBJ2-3	TRBD1	CASSLLGQGFTDTQYF	TGTGCCAGCAGCCTCCTGGGACAGGGGTTCACAGATACGCAGTATTTT
once	TRBV27	TRBJ2-7	NA	CASSPYRDRIYEQYF	TGTGCCAGCAGTCCTTACAGGGATCGTATCTACGAGCAGTACTTC
NA	TRBV4-1	TRBJ2-7	NA	CASSQALGGAGYEQYF	TGCGCCAGCAGCCAAGCCCTAGGGGGGGCTGGCTACGAGCAGTACTTC
NA	TRBV11-3	TRBJ2-7	NA	CASSLSRGIRSYEQYF	TGTGCCAGCAGCTTATCTCGAGGCATCCGCTCCTACGAGCAGTACTTC
few	TRBV4-1	TRBJ2-7	TRBD2	CASSQGPGLKEQYF	TGCGCCAGCAGCCAAGGTCCGGGACTAAAAGAGCAGTACTTC
NA	TRBV27	TRBJ1-2	NA	CASSLQGVSYTF	TGTGCCAGCAGTTTACAAGGGGTGAGCTACACCTTC
NA	TRBV18	TRBJ2-7	NA	CASSRVEGIYEQYF	TGTGCCAGCTCAAGGGTGGAGGGGATCTACGAGCAGTACTTC
NA	TRBV19	TRBJ2-1	TRBD1	CASSTPGQSLVDNEQFF	TGTGCCAGTAGTACCCCGGGACAGAGTTTAGTAGACAATGAGCAGTTCTTC
NA	TRBV9	TRBJ1-3	TRBD1	CASSVAPGQGAGYTIYF	TGTGCCAGCAGCGTAGCGCCCGGACAGGGGGCTGGATACACCATATATTTT
once	TRBV18	TRBJ1-1	NA	CASSPPALGLAFF	TGTGCCAGCTCACCACCGGCGCTCGGACTAGCTTTCTTT
NA	TRBV24-1	TRBJ1-1	TRBD1	CASQGAWGTEAFF	TGTGCCTCGCAGGGGGCCTGGGGCACTGAAGCTTTCTTT
NA	TRBV29-1	TRBJ2-7	NA	CSVEDDLLQGQYF	TGCAGCGTTGAAGACGACCTGCTCCAGGGGCAGTACTTC
NA	TRBV10-2	TRBJ2-7	NA	CASRAEWDMRFGEQYF	TGCGCCAGCAGAGCAGAATGGGACATGAGGTTTGGCGAGCAGTACTTC
NA	TRBV28	TRBJ1-2	NA	CASSLFSGAANYGYTF	TGTGCCAGCAGTTTATTCTCTGGGGCGGCCAACTATGGCTACACCTTC
NA	TRBV2	TRBJ1-5	NA	CATRTVSNQPQHF	TGTGCCACCAGGACAGTTAGCAATCAGCCCCAGCATTTT
NA	TRBV15	TRBJ1-5	TRBD1	CATSRSDRGRNQPQHF	TGTGCCACCAGCAGATCAGACAGGGGCCGAAATCAGCCCCAGCATTTT
NA	TRBV19	TRBJ1-3	NA	CASSINLSPSSVNTIYF	TGTGCCAGTAGTATAAATCTGAGCCCTTCCTCTGTAAACACCATATATTTT
once	TRBV27	TRBJ2-7	TRBD2	CASSLLGGRRPYEQYF	TGTGCCAGCAGTTTATTGGGCGGGAGGCGACCCTACGAGCAGTACTTC
NA	TRBV30	TRBJ2-2	NA	CAWRPGTGELFF	TGTGCCTGGAGGCCCGGGACCGGGGAGCTGTTTTTT
NA	TRBV2	TRBJ2-1	NA	CASSPQGGNEQFF	TGTGCCAGCAGTCCCCAGGGAGGCAATGAGCAGTTCTTC